The clone carrying this T cell receptor beta chain has only a few counts. The target antigen is unknown. Via MiXCR, TCRdb re-called the 5' RACE reads, giving one row per CDR3 protein. The table has hundreds of thousands of distinct CDR3 sequences, over 15% seen once. The data were taken from a study of identical twins. Notes on the study in general: The study found weaker excess twin sharing in beta out-of-frame sequences.

V lost 3 bases to trimming and J lost 2 bases; unmatched junction nucleotides: 7. Germline-derived CDR1 and CDR2 are ENHRY and SYGVKD. The CDR3 is 16 amino acids. In addition, the sample was reused for a study of T cells expressing NK-cell markers. From that second work: Each TCR beta repertoire originated in sorted T cells that were CD3+CD56+NKG2C+, CD3+CD56+NKG2C- or CD3+CD56-NKG2C+.

Sequenced material: PBMCs. This TCR was recovered from a woman in her late teens or twenties in good health. The chain has TRBV10-3 and TRBJ2-1; 7 bases align to TRBD2. This CDR3 reads CAISEFSGMTYNEQFF. The CDR3 nucleotides read TGTGCCATCAGTGAATTCAGCGGGATGACCTACAATGAGCAGTTCTTC.